These 23 T cell receptor beta chains originate from one sample sequenced in a study of shared clonotypes between healthy human individuals (dated by TCRdb to about 2020). Receptor libraries were prepared by the immunoSEQ multiplex PCR assay. The table was pulled from immuneACCESS by TCRdb, which kept in-frame rearrangements only. Such tables lose some clones; where checked, under half of the loss comes from unresolved V genes, and the rest has no known cause. The sample table lists about 1,800,000 clones, about 95% of them with a count of one. Clones ranked in the top ten supply less than 1.5% of the sample. CD8 naive samples were obtained by positive selection for CCR7 among CD45RO-negative cells, yielding a CD45RA+CCR7+ population from which TemRA cells were excluded. The sequenced material came from naive CD8+ T cells sorted from blood. The meaning of the sample's cell subset or site label: CD45RA+CCR7+. These receptors were taken from a man aged 18-30 years in good health.

This clone has a single count. The V and J genes are TRBV5-6 and TRBJ2-5, with 8 positions matching TRBD1. This CDR3 is built from 17 residues. Germline CDR1 SGHDT, CDR2 YYEEEE. V lost 4 bases, J lost 1 base, and 12 bases stayed unmatched. CDR3 loop: CASSGGQAIPFQETQYF. The CDR3 DNA sequence: TGTGCCAGCAGCGGGGGACAGGCGATTCCCTTCCAAGAGACCCAGTACTTC. Drawing the rest from reference TRBV5-6 and TRBJ2-5, the complete variable domain is DAGVTQSPTHLIKTRGQQVTLRCSPKSGHDTVSWYQQALGQGPQFIFQYYEEEERQRGNFPDRFSGHQFPNYSSELNVNALLLGDSALYLCASSGGQAIPFQETQYFGPGTRLLVL.

This clone was found a few times. V is TRBV9 and J is TRBJ2-5; 9 bases line up with TRBD2. The trim removed 2 bases at V and 5 bases at J, leaving 13 bases unmatched. The CDR3 loop spans 17 amino acids. Per germline, CDR1 SGDLS and CDR2 YYNGEE. The CDR3 nucleotides are TGTGCCAGCAGCGTGAATGGACTAGCGTGGAGACAGGAGACCCAGTACTTC. It is translated as CASSVNGLAWRQETQYF. The variable domain in full, completed from reference TRBV9 and TRBJ2-5, reads DSGVTQTPKHLITATGQRVTLRCSPRSGDLSVYWYQQSLDQGLQFLIQYYNGEERAKGNILERFSAQQFPDLHSELNLSSLELGDSALYFCASSVNGLAWRQETQYFGPGTRLLVL.

This clone was seen a few times. The chain recombines TRBV6-6 with TRBJ2-7; 10 nucleotides match TRBD2. The CDR3 has 13 amino acids. CDR1 and CDR2 from the germline V gene are MNHNY and SVGAGI (reference sequence). V shed 4 bases and J 3 bases; nucleotides not matched to a gene: 0. The CDR3 spells CASSWTSGYEQYF. Here the CDR3 DNA reads TGTGCCAGCAGTTGGACTAGCGGCTACGAGCAGTACTTC.

This clone occurred once. The rearrangement uses TRBV7-8 and TRBJ1-2; D gene uncertain. Germline CDR1 and CDR2: SGHVS and FQNEAQ. The CDR3 length is 13 residues. V lost 3 bases, J lost 3 bases, and 8 bases lay in between. CDR3 in DNA: TGTGCCAGCAGCTTTGAGGATTACTATGGCTACACCTTC. It is translated as CASSFEDYYGYTF.

The J gene is TRBJ1-2, the V gene TRBV9, with D unresolved. In germline, CDR1 is SGDLS, CDR2 YYNGEE. The CDR3 has 13 amino acids. Trimming cost V 6 bases and J 2 bases, with 11 bases left between them. The CDR3 DNA reads TGTGCCAGCACCTGGATGGGGAACTATGGCTACACCTTC. Its translation: CASTWMGNYGYTF.

The chain has TRBV6-5 and TRBJ2-7; the D gene is possibly TRBD1 (7 bases). Trimming left V 8 bases short and J 4 bases short, with 18 bases between. Germline CDR1 reads MNHEY; CDR2 reads SVGAGI. This CDR3 contains 14 residues. CDR3 coding DNA: TGTGCCAGCGGCCCCGGAGGGGGCGAATACGAGCAGTACTTC. Encoded protein: CASGPGGGEYEQYF.

The gene calls are TRBV7-9 and TRBJ2-1; D is unclear. Trimming stripped 0 bases from V and 0 bases from J, with 12 bases between. CDR1 is SEHNR and CDR2 is FQNEAQ in the germline V gene (reference sequence). CDR3 length: 17 amino acids. The CDR3 nucleotides read TGTGCCAGCAGCTTAGCAGTTCCCTTAAACTCCTACAATGAGCAGTTCTTC. It encodes CASSLAVPLNSYNEQFF.

This clone has just one count. The V call is TRBV5-6, the J call TRBJ2-2; D unclear. CDR1 and CDR2 (germline): SGHDT, YYEEEE. V shed 1 base and J shed 6 bases, with 7 bases lying between them. CDR3 length equals 13 residues. The CDR3 loop reads CASSLNEAGELFF. The DNA for the CDR3 is TGTGCCAGCAGCTTGAATGAAGCCGGGGAGCTGTTTTTT.

Concerning this clone: This specimen includes other DNA sequences encoding the same CDR3. The J gene is TRBJ1-2, the V gene TRBV11-2; D may be TRBD1 (6 bases). Germline V gene sequence: CDR1 SGHAT, CDR2 FQNNGV. The CDR3 is 13 amino acids. With 5 bases removed from V and 3 bases from J, the gap between germline ends came to 10 bases. CDR3 region: CASSPGTYYGYTF. Here the CDR3 DNA reads TGTGCCAGCAGCCCCGGGACATACTATGGCTACACCTTC.

Worth noting for this clone: The same CDR3 can be traced to other DNA sequences in this sample. The chain recombines TRBV28 with TRBJ1-1; no clear D. The CDR3 totals 13 residues. The germline gives CDR1 MDHEN, CDR2 SYDVKM. Trimming took off 6 bases at V and 5 bases at J, with 13 bases between the two ends. CDR3: CASSLQRWTEAFF. The CDR3 region has the DNA TGTGCCAGCAGCCTTCAACGGTGGACTGAAGCTTTCTTT.

Comment on this clone: Other DNA sequences of this sample code for an identical CDR3. The gene calls are TRBV6-1 and TRBJ1-1, with D possibly being TRBD1 (6 bases). The CDR3 runs to 12 residues. Per germline, CDR1 MNHNS and CDR2 SASEGT. V was clipped by 2 bases and J by 6 bases, with 7 bases between them. The DNA for the CDR3 is TGTGCCAGCAGTGAACAGGGGTCTGAAGCTTTCTTT. It translates to CASSEQGSEAFF.

A single count supports this clone. This chain links TRBV19 with TRBJ1-2; 10 nucleotides line up with TRBD1. Trimming cost V 3 bases and J 1 base; bases outside gene matches: 2. The germline V gene has CDR1 LNHDA and CDR2 SQIVND (reference sequence). The CDR3 totals 15 residues. The CDR3 sequence: CASSMGQGSNYGYTF. The DNA for the CDR3 is TGTGCCAGTAGTATGGGACAGGGGAGTAACTATGGCTACACCTTC.

The CDR3 region has the DNA TGTGCCAGCAGCCCTAGGTTCGGCACTGAAGCTTTCTTT. It translates to CASSPRFGTEAFF. This chain joins TRBV7-8 and TRBJ1-1; D gene uncertain. Germline lookup yields CDR1 SGHVS and CDR2 FQNEAQ. The CDR3 is 13 amino acids. V was cut by 5 bases and J by 4 bases, with 11 bases left in between.

This chain uses TRBV4-1 with TRBJ2-2, with 9 positions matching TRBD2. V was clipped by 2 bases and J by 6 bases; unmatched bases: 4. CDR3 length equals 15 residues. Germline CDR1 and CDR2: MGHRA and YSYEKL. The CDR3: CASSQIAGGSGELFF. Written as DNA, the CDR3 is TGCGCCAGCAGCCAAATTGCGGGAGGGTCCGGGGAGCTGTTTTTT.

The rearrangement links TRBV4-1 to TRBJ2-3, with 9 bases identical to TRBD1. Trimming took 7 bases from V and 2 from J; bases not matched to a gene: 10. CDR1 and CDR2 (germline): MGHRA, YSYEKL. This CDR3 has 16 residues. CDR3 sequence (DNA): TGCGCCAGCAAAACAAGGGACAGGGCCTCCACAGATACGCAGTATTTT. It translates to CASKTRDRASTDTQYF.

The genes are TRBV7-3 and TRBJ2-3, with 12 bases matching TRBD2. CDR3 length: 16 amino acids. The V gene end was trimmed by 2 bases and the J gene end by 3 bases; junction bases not matched to a gene: 3. The V gene's germline CDR1 is SGHTA and CDR2 FQGTGA. CDR3 DNA: TGTGCCAGCAGCTTAGCACTAGCGGGGGGTACAGATACGCAGTATTTT. It specifies CASSLALAGGTDTQYF.

The chain links TRBV7-2 to TRBJ1-2; the D is unclear. This CDR3 is built from 13 residues. V shed 3 bases and J shed 2 bases, with 7 bases lying between them. The V gene's germline CDR1 is SGHTA and CDR2 FQGNSA. The CDR3: CASSLGGNYGYTF. CDR3 nucleotides: TGTGCCAGCAGCTTGGGAGGGAACTATGGCTACACCTTC.

V is TRBV29-1 and J is TRBJ2-5; 7 bases are shared with TRBD2. Germline V gives CDR1 SQVTM, CDR2 ANQGSEA. After removal of 3 bases from V and 1 base from J, the junction contained 8 bases not matched to a gene. The CDR3 length is 15 residues. Here the CDR3 DNA reads TGCAGCGTTGAGGGTGCTAGCGGACCCCAAGAGACCCAGTACTTC. Translated, it gives CSVEGASGPQETQYF.

About this clone itself: Other DNA sequences of this sample code for an identical CDR3. The chain employs TRBV28 and TRBJ1-2, with TRBD1 as a possible D gene (6 bases). The CDR3 extends over 13 amino acids. Trimming took 3 bases from V and 4 from J, leaving 9 bases between them. CDR1 and CDR2 from the germline V gene are MDHEN and SYDVKM. Written as DNA, the CDR3 is TGTGCCAGCAGTTTGGGGGGCGGCTATGGCTACACCTTC. This codes for CASSLGGGYGYTF.

This chain links TRBV10-3 with TRBJ2-5; the match to TRBD2 covers 9 bases. The V segment lost 3 bases and the J segment 5 bases; nucleotides outside the gene matches: 10. Per germline, CDR1 ENHRY and CDR2 SYGVKD. This CDR3 has 16 residues. CDR3: CAISDAGGGAQETQYF. The CDR3 DNA follows: TGTGCCATCAGTGACGCCGGCGGGGGGGCCCAGGAGACCCAGTACTTC.

Notes on this clone: Other DNA sequences from this sample encode an identical CDR3 as well. The rearrangement links TRBV5-4 to TRBJ2-1, with TRBD2 matching over 7 bases. The junction had 1 base not matched to a gene; V was cut back by 0 bases and J by 10 bases. CDR3 length: 12 residues. From germline, CDR1 is SGHNT and CDR2 YYREEE (reference sequence). In DNA, the CDR3 is TGTGCCAGCAGCTTGGGCGGGGGAGAGCAGTTCTTC. Encoded protein: CASSLGGGEQFF.

The chain has TRBV30 and TRBJ1-4; D ambiguous. Trimming shortened V by 0 bases and J by 5 bases, and 10 bases separated the two germline ends. The germline CDR1 and CDR2 sequences are GTSNPN and SVGIG (reference sequence). The CDR3 has 14 amino acids. The CDR3 spells CAWSVPGMNEKLFF. The CDR3 DNA is TGTGCCTGGAGTGTACCTGGTATGAATGAAAAACTGTTTTTT.

The genes are TRBV2 and TRBJ1-5; D ambiguous. The V gene's germline CDR1 is SNHLY and CDR2 FYNNEI. The CDR3 has 12 residues. Trimming took 9 bases from V and 7 from J, leaving 13 bases between them. The DNA of the CDR3 is TGTGCCAGGGCACAGTCGGGGCAGCCCCAGCATTTT. Amino acid sequence: CARAQSGQPQHF.